A single sample gave rise to the 15 T cell receptor beta chains below, sequenced in a study of cytomegalovirus exposure and HLA in healthy donors. The table came from immunoSEQ multiplex PCR; TCRdb's copy has only in-frame clones and leaves some out. The sample holds fewer than 200,000 clones, around 84% seen once. The sample taken for sequencing was PBMCs. Every receptor here comes from a man younger than 35 in good health and CMV-seropositive.

This clone was seen once. The chain is built from TRBV5-1 and TRBJ1-1; the match to TRBD1 covers 11 bases. After removal of 3 bases from V and 10 bases from J, the junction contained 5 bases not matched to a gene. Germline V gene lookup returns CDR1 SGHRS and CDR2 YFSETQ. The CDR3 length is 13 residues. The CDR3 here is CASSWTGGLGAFF. The CDR3 region has the DNA TGCGCCAGCAGCTGGACAGGGGGCCTCGGAGCTTTCTTT.

The chain combines TRBV5-1 with TRBJ1-1; tentatively, D is TRBD1 (5 bases). Trimming took off 2 bases at V and 0 bases at J, with 11 bases between the two ends. CDR1 and CDR2 from the germline V gene are SGHRS and YFSETQ. The CDR3 is 15 amino acids. Here the CDR3 DNA reads TGCGCCAGCAGCTTACAGGACGGCATGAACACTGAAGCTTTCTTT. Its protein is CASSLQDGMNTEAFF.

This clone came up a few times. The chain employs TRBV10-1 and TRBJ2-3; the D gene is possibly TRBD1 (6 bases). The CDR3 covers 13 residues. Trimming cost V 3 bases and J 5 bases, with 9 bases left between them. The germline CDR1 and CDR2 sequences are WNHNN and SYGVQD (reference sequence). CDR3 sequence reads: CASSDGGQDTQYF. CDR3 DNA sequence: TGCGCCAGCAGTGATGGGGGACAAGATACGCAGTATTTT.

This chain links TRBV27 with TRBJ2-5, with TRBD2 identical over 10 bases. With V trimmed by 5 bases and J by 6 bases, 12 bases remained unmatched. Per the germline V gene, CDR1 is MNHEY and CDR2 is SMNVEV (reference sequence). The CDR3 consists of 16 residues. For the CDR3, the DNA is TGTGCCAGCAGTCCCTCTCAAGCGGGAGGGGGAAAGACCCAGTACTTC. It codes for CASSPSQAGGGKTQYF.

The genes are TRBV10-3 and TRBJ2-2; possible D gene TRBD1, 6 bases. From germline, CDR1 is ENHRY and CDR2 SYGVKD. V was trimmed by 3 bases and J by 5 bases, leaving 10 bases between them. The CDR3 runs to 14 residues. As DNA, the CDR3 is TGTGCCATCAGTGAAGGGGGAGTTACCGGGGAGCTGTTTTTT. It is translated as CAISEGGVTGELFF.

The chain recombines TRBV7-2 with TRBJ2-3; TRBD2 might be the D (7 bases). Germline CDR1 SGHTA, CDR2 FQGNSA. This CDR3 has 13 residues. Trimming left V 6 bases short and J 12 bases short, with 19 bases between. The chain's CDR3 is CASRSGGQRLQYF. As DNA, the CDR3 is TGTGCCAGCAGGTCCGGGGGGCAGCGACTTCAGTATTTT.

The chain couples TRBV6-6 to TRBJ2-7, with TRBD2 identical over 13 bases. The V gene's germline CDR1 is MNHNY and CDR2 SVGAGI (reference sequence). This CDR3 is built from 16 residues. With V trimmed by 2 bases and J by 4 bases, 5 bases remained unmatched. CDR3 bases: TGTGCCAGCAGTTACACACCGGGACTAGCGGGGTACGAGCAGTACTTC. This codes for CASSYTPGLAGYEQYF.

The J gene is TRBJ2-7, the V gene TRBV7-6; a possible D gene is TRBD1 (5 bases). V gave up 3 bases and J gave up 5 bases, with 14 bases separating them. Germline V gene sequence: CDR1 SGHVS, CDR2 FNYEAQ. This CDR3 region has 14 residues. The CDR3 DNA reads as TGTGCCAGCAGCTTGGGTTCAGGGTTCAACGAGCAGTACTTC. It encodes CASSLGSGFNEQYF.

The chain combines TRBV28 with TRBJ1-2; the match to TRBD1 covers 7 bases. Trimming removed 2 bases from V and 4 bases from J; junction bases left unmatched: 4. Germline assignment: CDR1 MDHEN and CDR2 SYDVKM. The CDR3 has 14 residues. This CDR3 is CASSLEGQIYGYTF. CDR3 coding DNA: TGTGCCAGCAGTTTAGAGGGACAGATCTATGGCTACACCTTC.

This clone was seen just once. The V and J genes are TRBV5-4 and TRBJ1-6; D remains unclear. Looked up from germline, CDR1 is SGHNT and CDR2 is YYREEE (reference sequence). CDR3 length: 14 amino acids. V was pared by 4 bases and J by 9 bases, with 14 bases between. The CDR3 nucleotides are TGTGCCAGCAGCCCGGCGTGGGCTGGTTCACCCCTCCACTTT. Translated: CASSPAWAGSPLHF. The whole variable domain, remainder taken from reference TRBV5-4 and TRBJ1-6, is ETGVTQSPTHLIKTRGQQVTLRCSSQSGHNTVSWYQQALGQGPQFIFQYYREEENGRGNFPPRFSGLQFPNYSSELNVNALELDDSALYLCASSPAWAGSPLHFGNGTRLTVT.

The rearrangement links TRBV7-8 to TRBJ2-5; 8 bases align to TRBD1. CDR3 size: 14 residues. CDR1 and CDR2 from the germline V gene are SGHVS and FQNEAQ. V lost 5 bases to trimming and J lost 9 bases; unmatched junction nucleotides: 11. The CDR3 here is CASSPPGGQAAQYF. CDR3 sequence (DNA): TGTGCCAGCAGCCCTCCCGGGGGACAGGCGGCCCAGTACTTC.

The CDR3 coding sequence is TGTGCCAGCAGCTCAACTAGCTTTAGCACAGATACGCAGTATTTT. Protein product: CASSSTSFSTDTQYF. J is TRBJ2-3 and V is TRBV6-5; a possible D gene is TRBD2 (6 bases). V lost 6 bases, J lost 0 bases, and 13 bases lay in between. In germline, CDR1 is MNHEY, CDR2 SVGAGI. The CDR3 totals 15 residues.

The chain employs TRBV7-6 and TRBJ2-3, with 8 bases identical to TRBD2. From germline, CDR1 is SGHVS and CDR2 FNYEAQ. Trimming at V came to 3 bases and at J to 2 bases, leaving 1 base not matched to a gene. The CDR3 extends over 14 amino acids. The CDR3, as DNA: TGTGCCAGCAGCTTGCGGGGGGACACAGATACGCAGTATTTT. Encoded protein: CASSLRGDTDTQYF.

This clone was seen only a few times. This sequence joins TRBV5-6 and TRBJ1-1; weak D call: TRBD1 (5 bases). V was shortened by 0 bases and J by 0 bases, with 6 bases between the two germline ends. The CDR3 has 14 amino acids. Germline values: CDR1 SGHDT, CDR2 YYEEEE. The CDR3 region has the DNA TGTGCCAGCAGCTTGGAACAGGTGAACACTGAAGCTTTCTTT. Residues: CASSLEQVNTEAFF. The full variable domain, completed using reference TRBV5-6 and TRBJ1-1, is DAGVTQSPTHLIKTRGQQVTLRCSPKSGHDTVSWYQQALGQGPQFIFQYYEEEERQRGNFPDRFSGHQFPNYSSELNVNALLLGDSALYLCASSLEQVNTEAFFGQGTRLTVV.

The J gene is TRBJ1-5, the V gene TRBV19; D is possibly TRBD1 (6 bases). The CDR3 has 19 residues. V dropped 5 bases and J dropped 0 bases, with 23 bases sitting between them. Germline values: CDR1 LNHDA, CDR2 SQIVND (reference sequence). For the CDR3, the DNA is TGTGCCAGTAGTGGGGGGGTCAGGGCAGGGGCTTATAGCAATCAGCCCCAGCATTTT. Protein: CASSGGVRAGAYSNQPQHF.